The 29 T cell receptor beta chains in this list originate from one sample, sequenced in a study of T cell changes during pregnancy in multiple sclerosis. The table came from immunoSEQ multiplex PCR; TCRdb's copy has only in-frame clones and leaves some out. The sample yields under 50,000 clones, roughly 94% seen once. The sequences come from CD8+ T cells from peripheral blood mononuclear cells, collected in the first trimester of pregnancy. These receptors were collected from a female donor with multiple sclerosis, enrolled in a pregnancy study.

The V gene is TRBV27, the J gene TRBJ1-2, with TRBD1 as a possible D gene (6 bases). The CDR3 is made up of 14 amino acids. Germline V gives CDR1 MNHEY, CDR2 SMNVEV (reference sequence). The V gene lost 2 bases and the J gene lost 5 bases, with 12 bases spanning the gap. The CDR3 coding sequence is TGTGCCAGCAGTTTAGGCAGGGGTGGATATGGCTACACCTTC. Its protein product is CASSLGRGGYGYTF.

The genes are TRBV6-1 and TRBJ2-7; D uncertain. V lost 8 bases to trimming and J lost 6 bases, with 23 bases between them. Germline loops: CDR1 MNHNS, CDR2 SASEGT. The CDR3 consists of 15 residues. The CDR3 protein is CASGLLRSTNPEQYF. The CDR3 DNA reads TGTGCCAGCGGTCTGTTGCGCTCGACAAACCCCGAGCAGTACTTC.

This clone was seen a handful of times. The CDR3 sequence: CASSQGGSGDTEAFF. The DNA for the CDR3 is TGTGCCAGCAGCCAAGGTGGGTCGGGAGACACTGAAGCTTTCTTT. The V and J genes are TRBV4-2 and TRBJ1-1; the D is unclear. The CDR3 loop spans 15 amino acids. Between the trimmed V and J ends, which lost 1 base and 3 bases, there was a span of 12 bases. Germline V gene sequence: CDR1 LGHNA, CDR2 YNFKEQ.

V is TRBV28 and J is TRBJ2-5, with TRBD1 as a possible D gene (6 bases). The CDR3 length is 13 residues. Trimming left V 5 bases short and J 1 base short, with 8 bases between. Germline V gives CDR1 MDHEN, CDR2 SYDVKM. CDR3 region: CASSDRSQETQYF. CDR3 coding DNA: TGTGCCAGCAGTGACAGGAGCCAAGAGACCCAGTACTTC.

V gene TRBV9 combines with J gene TRBJ2-7; 8 bases are shared with TRBD1. Germline CDR1 reads SGDLS; CDR2 reads YYNGEE. After removal of 0 bases from V and 3 bases from J, the junction contained 8 bases not matched to a gene. CDR3 length: 16 residues. CDR3 residues: CASSVADTGGSYEQYF. Written as DNA, the CDR3 is TGTGCCAGCAGCGTAGCCGACACAGGGGGAAGCTACGAGCAGTACTTC. The complete variable domain, with remaining parts taken from reference TRBV9 and TRBJ2-7, reads DSGVTQTPKHLITATGQRVTLRCSPRSGDLSVYWYQQSLDQGLQFLIQYYNGEERAKGNILERFSAQQFPDLHSELNLSSLELGDSALYFCASSVADTGGSYEQYFGPGTRLTVT.

This sequence joins TRBV6-6 and TRBJ2-1, with 8 bases lining up with TRBD1. The CDR3 is made up of 15 amino acids. The germline CDR1 and CDR2 sequences are MNHNY and SVGAGI (reference sequence). The ends lost 5 bases at V and 6 bases at J; junction bases unmatched: 9. In DNA form, the CDR3 reads TGTGCCAGCAGTCGTTCCGGGACAGGAGGCAATGAGCAGTTCTTC. This gives the protein CASSRSGTGGNEQFF.

This sequence joins TRBV5-1 and TRBJ2-7; TRBD2 aligns across 8 bases. There are 14 residues in the CDR3. The germline V gene has CDR1 SGHRS and CDR2 YFSETQ. Trimming at V came to 0 bases and at J to 9 bases, leaving 8 bases not matched to a gene. This CDR3 reads CASSLAPRAGGQYF. The CDR3 DNA sequence: TGCGCCAGCAGCTTGGCTCCCAGGGCGGGAGGGCAGTACTTC.

The chain recombines TRBV5-5 with TRBJ1-1, with 7 bases lining up with TRBD1. The CDR3 is made up of 11 amino acids. Germline V CDR1 and CDR2: SGHKS, YYEKEE (reference sequence). The trim removed 4 bases at V and 11 bases at J, leaving 5 bases unmatched. The CDR3 is CASSPDRRAFF. DNA of the CDR3: TGTGCCAGCAGCCCGGACAGGAGGGCTTTCTTT.

The rearrangement uses TRBV5-1 and TRBJ2-3; no clear D. V was pared by 5 bases and J by 1 base, with 5 bases between. The CDR3 consists of 12 residues. Germline V lookup: CDR1 SGHRS, CDR2 YFSETQ. CDR3 nucleotides: TGCGCCAGCAGAGGAGGCACAGATACGCAGTATTTT. Amino acid sequence: CASRGGTDTQYF. Looking up the rest from reference TRBV5-1 and TRBJ2-3 gives the full variable domain: KAGVTQTPRYLIKTRGQQVTLSCSPISGHRSVSWYQQTPGQGLQFLFEYFSETQRNKGNFPGRFSGRQFSNSRSEMNVSTLELGDSALYLCASRGGTDTQYFGPGTRLTVL.

The chain employs TRBV15 and TRBJ2-7; D is perhaps TRBD1 (6 bases). The CDR3 spans 15 residues. The germline CDR1 and CDR2 sequences are LNHNV and YYDKDF (reference sequence). The ends were cut back, 6 bases at V and 0 bases at J, with 15 bases in the middle. This CDR3 reads CATRGPQGGSYEQYF. CDR3 DNA sequence: TGTGCCACCAGGGGTCCACAAGGGGGCTCCTACGAGCAGTACTTC.

The V gene is TRBV6-6, the J gene TRBJ1-5, with TRBD1 as a possible D gene (6 bases). Trimming shortened V by 6 bases and J by 1 base, and 10 bases separated the two germline ends. From germline, CDR1 is MNHNY and CDR2 SVGAGI (reference sequence). The length of the CDR3 is 14 residues. CDR3 sequence reads: CASREQGSNQPQHF. In nucleotides, the CDR3 is TGTGCCAGCAGGGAACAGGGAAGCAATCAGCCCCAGCATTTT.

This rearrangement joins TRBV27 to TRBJ1-5, with D uncertain. This CDR3 contains 14 residues. Germline V gene sequence: CDR1 MNHEY, CDR2 SMNVEV (reference sequence). V was trimmed by 7 bases and J by 0 bases, leaving 10 bases between them. CDR3 in amino acids: CASNAGYSNQPQHF. The CDR3, as DNA: TGTGCCAGCAACGCAGGCTATAGCAATCAGCCCCAGCATTTT.

This clone appeared a single time. This sequence joins TRBV19 and TRBJ2-4; TRBD1 aligns across 7 bases. Germline V gene sequence: CDR1 LNHDA, CDR2 SQIVND (reference sequence). The V segment lost 3 bases and the J segment 8 bases; nucleotides outside the gene matches: 13. The length of the CDR3 is 16 residues. The CDR3 loop is CASSIRDSLSGDIQYF. Here the CDR3 DNA reads TGTGCCAGTAGTATCAGGGACAGTCTAAGCGGAGACATTCAGTACTTC.

The chain joins TRBV29-1 to TRBJ2-1, with TRBD2 matching 7 bases. The germline CDR1 and CDR2 sequences are SQVTM and ANQGSEA. Trimming took 6 bases from V and 2 from J; bases not matched to a gene: 13. The CDR3 runs to 16 residues. CDR3 DNA: TGCAGCGTCGCCCTATCCTTAGCGGGCGCCTACAATGAGCAGTTCTTC. This encodes CSVALSLAGAYNEQFF.

The CDR3 region is CASSYAANYNEQFF. CDR3 nucleotide sequence: TGTGCCAGCAGTTACGCGGCAAACTACAATGAGCAGTTCTTC. The V and J genes are TRBV27 and TRBJ2-1; D remains unclear. Per germline, CDR1 MNHEY and CDR2 SMNVEV (reference sequence). V lost 4 bases and J 3 bases, leaving 10 bases between the germline ends. The CDR3 has 14 amino acids.

J is TRBJ2-7 and V is TRBV6-1; 8 bases are shared with TRBD1. Unmatched junction bases numbered 4, after V lost 1 base and J lost 5 bases. Germline CDR1 reads MNHNS; CDR2 reads SASEGT. This CDR3 spans 14 amino acids. In nucleotides, the CDR3 is TGTGCCAGCAGTGAAGGGCAGGGGGCACACGAGCAGTACTTC. Translation: CASSEGQGAHEQYF.

This rearrangement joins TRBV2 to TRBJ2-1; 13 bases align to TRBD2. With 7 bases clipped from V and 7 bases from J, the junction kept 10 bases outside the gene matches. Germline assignment: CDR1 SNHLY and CDR2 FYNNEI. The CDR3 spans 16 residues. The DNA for the CDR3 is TGTGCCAGCAACTCTGGGACTAGCGGGATCTCGAATGAGCAGTTCTTC. Translating gives CASNSGTSGISNEQFF.

The chain uses TRBV7-9 and TRBJ2-7, with a possible D match to TRBD2 (5 bases). Germline V gives CDR1 SEHNR, CDR2 FQNEAQ (reference sequence). The CDR3 totals 12 residues. Deletions cut 7 bases from V and 7 bases from J, with 14 bases between. The CDR3 loop reads CASTKESGEQYF. The CDR3 DNA reads as TGTGCCAGCACAAAGGAGTCGGGGGAGCAGTACTTC. Combining the CDR3 with reference TRBV7-9 and TRBJ2-7 gives the whole variable domain DTGVSQNPRHKITKRGQNVTFRCDPISEHNRLYWYRQTLGQGPEFLTYFQNEAQLEKSRLLSDRFSAERPKGSFSTLEIQRTEQGDSAMYLCASTKESGEQYFGPGTRLTVT.

The chain has TRBV15 and TRBJ2-5; 7 bases line up with TRBD2. The CDR3 length is 18 residues. CDR1 is LNHNV and CDR2 is YYDKDF in the germline V gene (reference sequence). The trim removed 0 bases at V and 8 bases at J, leaving 18 bases unmatched. The CDR3 DNA is TGTGCCACCAGCAGAGATCTATTGGGAGGGCCGGCGGATCGAACCCAGTACTTC. It is translated as CATSRDLLGGPADRTQYF.

V is TRBV11-2 and J is TRBJ1-2; 9 positions match TRBD1. V lost 5 bases and J lost 4; bases outside the gene matches: 8. The CDR3 covers 15 residues. Germline CDR1 and CDR2: SGHAT and FQNNGV. The CDR3 sequence: CASSPTGQGPYGYTF. CDR3 in DNA: TGTGCCAGCAGCCCCACCGGACAGGGGCCCTATGGCTACACCTTC. The whole variable domain, filled in from reference TRBV11-2 and TRBJ1-2, reads EAGVAQSPRYKIIEKRQSVAFWCNPISGHATLYWYQQILGQGPKLLIQFQNNGVVDDSQLPKDRFSAERLKGVDSTLKIQPAKLEDSAVYLCASSPTGQGPYGYTFGSGTRLTVV.

This clone was detected once. This chain uses TRBV19 with TRBJ1-2; D is possibly TRBD1 (5 bases). Germline values: CDR1 LNHDA, CDR2 SQIVND (reference sequence). Trimming cost V 5 bases and J 6 bases, with 13 bases left between them. This CDR3 is built from 13 residues. CDR3 amino acids: CASSYAGVDGYTF. The DNA of the CDR3 is TGTGCCAGTAGTTACGCGGGGGTGGATGGCTACACCTTC.

The chain is built from TRBV7-9 and TRBJ2-7, with TRBD2 matching over 7 bases. Per germline, CDR1 SEHNR and CDR2 FQNEAQ (reference sequence). The CDR3 length is 15 residues. V shed 2 bases, J shed 5 bases, and the junction held 9 bases outside the gene matches. This chain's CDR3 is CASSLTRDGGNEQYF. CDR3 bases: TGTGCCAGCAGCTTAACCCGGGACGGGGGGAACGAGCAGTACTTC. Filled out from reference TRBV7-9 and TRBJ2-7, the complete variable domain reads DTGVSQNPRHKITKRGQNVTFRCDPISEHNRLYWYRQTLGQGPEFLTYFQNEAQLEKSRLLSDRFSAERPKGSFSTLEIQRTEQGDSAMYLCASSLTRDGGNEQYFGPGTRLTVT.

The chain links TRBV27 to TRBJ2-7, with 7 nucleotides matching TRBD1. Germline values: CDR1 MNHEY, CDR2 SMNVEV (reference sequence). The CDR3 sequence is 15 residues long. V was clipped by 0 bases and J by 2 bases; unmatched bases: 4. The CDR3 loop reads CASSLSRDRAYEQYF. CDR3 sequence (DNA): TGTGCCAGCAGTTTATCTCGGGACAGAGCCTACGAGCAGTACTTC.

This clone was seen just once. CDR3: CASSTPGGQETQYF. The CDR3 DNA is TGTGCCAGCAGCACCCCAGGGGGGCAAGAGACCCAGTACTTC. V is TRBV5-4 and J is TRBJ2-5; possible D gene TRBD1, 7 bases. This CDR3 spans 14 amino acids. The germline CDR1 and CDR2 sequences are SGHNT and YYREEE (reference sequence). Deletions cut 4 bases from V and 2 bases from J, with 12 bases between.

V and J are TRBV29-1 and TRBJ2-5; 9 bases agree with TRBD2. The CDR3 spans 15 residues. CDR1 and CDR2 from the germline V gene are SQVTM and ANQGSEA. After removal of 0 bases from V and 1 base from J, the junction contained 3 bases not matched to a gene. The CDR3 loop is CSVEETSGFQETQYF. The CDR3, as DNA: TGCAGCGTTGAAGAGACTAGCGGCTTCCAAGAGACCCAGTACTTC.

The rearrangement joins TRBV23-1 to TRBJ2-3; D possibly corresponds to TRBD1 (6 bases). TRBV23-1 is noted as an ORF with a role that remains uncertain. The CDR3 runs 18 residues. The V end was cut by 11 bases, the J end by 4 bases, with 31 bases between. The CDR3 region has the DNA TGCGCCGGCCGGTGTGTGCAGGGGTCGTTTAATGGCGCAGATACGCAGTATTTT. Protein: CAGRCVQGSFNGADTQYF.

The rearrangement joins TRBV10-3 to TRBJ1-1, with 10 nucleotides matching TRBD1. V lost 2 bases, J lost 3 bases, and 0 bases stayed unmatched. Germline CDR1 and CDR2: ENHRY and SYGVKD. The CDR3 has 14 amino acids. The CDR3 coding sequence is TGTGCCATCAGTGAGGACAGGGGGCACACTGAAGCTTTCTTT. Its translation is CAISEDRGHTEAFF.

About this clone itself: A junction end diverges from the germline sequence, so it may reflect a read error. The same CDR3 is also encoded by other DNA sequences in this sample. The J gene is TRBJ1-2, the V gene TRBV4-1; possibly TRBD1 for D (6 bases). CDR1 and CDR2 from the germline V gene are MGHRA and YSYEKL. The CDR3 is 15 residues long. The CDR3 nucleotides read TGCGCCAGCAGCCAAGACCATGGACAGAGATATGGCTACACTTTC. It yields the protein CASSQDHGQRYGYTF.

The chain couples TRBV7-9 to TRBJ2-1; TRBD1 aligns across 7 bases. Unmatched junction bases numbered 11, after V lost 5 bases and J lost 4 bases. This CDR3 is built from 16 residues. Germline V gene lookup returns CDR1 SEHNR and CDR2 FQNEAQ (reference sequence). This chain's CDR3 is CASSHRTGPFYNEQFF. DNA for the CDR3: TGTGCCAGCAGCCATCGGACAGGACCCTTTTACAATGAGCAGTTCTTC.